This T cell receptor beta chain was retrieved from a study of tumor-infiltrating lymphocytes in primary liver carcinoma. Study-level information: Sample yields of productive TCRbeta reads, ranging from roughly 3.65 to 7.5 million, were similar across tissue types. Study-wide findings and caveats: Tumor region pairs shared more overlap than did tumor-adjacent and tumor-blood pairs.

Blood RNA came from unsorted whole blood; germline DNA was also extracted. The study enrolled treatment-naive patients with chronic HBV infection. Using a constant-region primer together with ProtoScript II reverse transcriptase, TCR beta cDNA was made from 500 to 650 ng of total RNA. Modified slightly, ARM-PCR produced TCR beta libraries over three nested multiplex PCR rounds. Investigators reported that the first two PCR rounds, at 10 to 11 cycles each, used TRBV1-TRBV30 forward primers with a C-beta reverse primer. TCRdb reanalysed the multiplex PCR reads using MiXCR and keeps one entry per CDR3 protein. The table has about 180,000 distinct CDR3 sequences, approximately 60% seen once. Regarding this clonotype: What it binds is not known. The junction departs from germline at one end; a sequencing error may be responsible.

This CDR3 has 15 amino acids. Looked up from germline, CDR1 is SGHNT and CDR2 is YENEEA. The chain recombines TRBV11-3 with TRBJ2-5; 8 bases fit TRBD1. The origin of this receptor is a man in his forties with primary liver carcinoma and hepatitis B virus infection. The sequenced sample consisted of peripheral blood. This chain's CDR3 is CASSLRSGGQEIQYF. The CDR3 bases are TGCGCCAGCAGCTTAAGGTCAGGGGGCCAAGAGATCCAGTACTTC.